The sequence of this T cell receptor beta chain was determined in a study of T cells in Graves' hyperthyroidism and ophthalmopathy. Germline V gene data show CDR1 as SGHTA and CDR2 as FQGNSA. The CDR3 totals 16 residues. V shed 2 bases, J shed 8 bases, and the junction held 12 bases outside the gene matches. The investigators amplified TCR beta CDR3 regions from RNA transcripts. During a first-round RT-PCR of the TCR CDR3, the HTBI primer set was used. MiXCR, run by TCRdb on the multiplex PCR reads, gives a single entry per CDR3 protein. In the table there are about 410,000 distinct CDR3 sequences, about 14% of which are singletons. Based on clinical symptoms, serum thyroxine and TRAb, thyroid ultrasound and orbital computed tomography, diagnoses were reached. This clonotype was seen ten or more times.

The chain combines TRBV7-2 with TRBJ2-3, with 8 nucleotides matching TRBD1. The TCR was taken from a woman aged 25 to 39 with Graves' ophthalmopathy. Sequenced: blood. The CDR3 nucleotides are TGTGCCAGCAGCTTAACAGGGGGGATAAATTTCGGTACGCAGTATTTT. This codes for CASSLTGGINFGTQYF.